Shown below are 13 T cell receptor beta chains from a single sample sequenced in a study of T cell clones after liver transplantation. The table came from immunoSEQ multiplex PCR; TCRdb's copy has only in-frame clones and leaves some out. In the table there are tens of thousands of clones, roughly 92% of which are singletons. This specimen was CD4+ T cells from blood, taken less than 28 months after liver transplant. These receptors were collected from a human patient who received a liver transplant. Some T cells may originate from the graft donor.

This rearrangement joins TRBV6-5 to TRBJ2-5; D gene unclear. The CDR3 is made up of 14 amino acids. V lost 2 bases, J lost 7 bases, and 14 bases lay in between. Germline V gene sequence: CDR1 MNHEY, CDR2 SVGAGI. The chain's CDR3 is CASSYDPEGWTQYF. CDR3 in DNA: TGTGCCAGCAGTTACGACCCGGAAGGATGGACCCAGTACTTC.

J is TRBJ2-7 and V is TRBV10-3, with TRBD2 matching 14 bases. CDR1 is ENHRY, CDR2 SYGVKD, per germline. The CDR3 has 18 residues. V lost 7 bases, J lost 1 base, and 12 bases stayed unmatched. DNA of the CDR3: TGTGCCATCACCCGGGCGGGGACTAGCGGGAGCGGATCCTACGAGCAGTACTTC. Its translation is CAITRAGTSGSGSYEQYF.

CDR3 in DNA: TGCGCCAGCCTACCCCTCCCGGGACAGGGATTTCAAGAGACCCAGTACTTC. It codes for CASLPLPGQGFQETQYF. The rearrangement links TRBV23-1 to TRBJ2-5; 9 bases are shared with TRBD1. TRBV23-1 belongs to the ORF category, with a function that is uncertain. The CDR3 totals 17 residues. Trimming at V came to 8 bases and at J to 2 bases, leaving 15 bases not matched to a gene.

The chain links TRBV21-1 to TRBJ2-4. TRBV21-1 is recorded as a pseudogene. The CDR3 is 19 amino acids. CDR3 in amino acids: CASSKRMRGAGLGKNIQYF. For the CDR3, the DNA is TGTGCCAGCAGCAAACGGATGAGGGGGGCGGGTCTAGGCAAAAACATTCAGTACTTC.

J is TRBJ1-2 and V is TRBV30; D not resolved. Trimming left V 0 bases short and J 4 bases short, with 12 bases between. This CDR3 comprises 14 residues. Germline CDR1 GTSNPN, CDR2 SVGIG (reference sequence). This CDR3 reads CAWSVQGYSYGYTF. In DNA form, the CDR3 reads TGTGCCTGGAGTGTACAAGGGTATAGCTATGGCTACACCTTC.

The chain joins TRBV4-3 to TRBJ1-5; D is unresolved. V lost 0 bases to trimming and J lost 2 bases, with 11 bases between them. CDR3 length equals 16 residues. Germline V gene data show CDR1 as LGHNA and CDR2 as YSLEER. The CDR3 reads CASSQEVNGGNQPQHF. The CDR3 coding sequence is TGCGCCAGCAGCCAAGAGGTTAACGGAGGCAATCAGCCCCAGCATTTT.

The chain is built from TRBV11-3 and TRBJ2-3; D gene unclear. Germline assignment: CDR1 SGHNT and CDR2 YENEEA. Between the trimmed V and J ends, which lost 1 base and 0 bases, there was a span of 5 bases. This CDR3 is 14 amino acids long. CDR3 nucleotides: TGTGCCAGCAGCTTAGCCGCCAGCACAGATACGCAGTATTTT. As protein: CASSLAASTDTQYF.

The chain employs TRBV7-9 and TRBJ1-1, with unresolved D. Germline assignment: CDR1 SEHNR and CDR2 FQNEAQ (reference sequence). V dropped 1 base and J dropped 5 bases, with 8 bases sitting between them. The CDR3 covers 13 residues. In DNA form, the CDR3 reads TGTGCCAGCAGCTTAGTTCAGGAAACTGAAGCTTTCTTT. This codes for CASSLVQETEAFF.

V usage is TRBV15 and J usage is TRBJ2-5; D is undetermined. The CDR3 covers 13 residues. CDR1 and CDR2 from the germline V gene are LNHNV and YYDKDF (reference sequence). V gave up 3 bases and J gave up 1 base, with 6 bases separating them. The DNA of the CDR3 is TGTGCCACCAGCAGCTACAGCCAAGAGACCCAGTACTTC. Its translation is CATSSYSQETQYF.

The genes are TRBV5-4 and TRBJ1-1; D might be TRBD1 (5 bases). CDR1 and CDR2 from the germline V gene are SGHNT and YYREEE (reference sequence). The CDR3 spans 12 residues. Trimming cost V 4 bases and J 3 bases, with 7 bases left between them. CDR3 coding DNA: TGTGCCAGCAGCGGAGGGGACACTGAAGCTTTCTTT. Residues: CASSGGDTEAFF.

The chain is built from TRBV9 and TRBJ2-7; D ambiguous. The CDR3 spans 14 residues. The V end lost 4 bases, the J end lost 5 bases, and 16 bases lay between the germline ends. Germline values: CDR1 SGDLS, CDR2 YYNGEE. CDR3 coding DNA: TGTGCCAGCAGCCCCGAGCCTCTACGGGACGAGCAGTACTTC. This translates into CASSPEPLRDEQYF.

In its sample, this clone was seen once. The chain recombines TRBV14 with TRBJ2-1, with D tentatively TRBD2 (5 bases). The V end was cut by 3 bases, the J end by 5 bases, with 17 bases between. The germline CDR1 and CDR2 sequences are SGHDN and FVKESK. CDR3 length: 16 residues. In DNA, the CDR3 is TGTGCCAGCAGCCAGGTTGACGGGATCGTGGACAATGAGCAGTTCTTC. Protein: CASSQVDGIVDNEQFF.

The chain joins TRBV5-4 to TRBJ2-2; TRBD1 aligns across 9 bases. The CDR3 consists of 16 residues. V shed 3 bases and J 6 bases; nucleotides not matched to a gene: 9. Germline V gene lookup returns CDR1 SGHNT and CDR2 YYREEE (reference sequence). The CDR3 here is CASSSGQGRGSGELFF. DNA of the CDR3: TGTGCCAGCAGCTCGGGACAGGGACGTGGGTCCGGGGAGCTGTTTTTT.